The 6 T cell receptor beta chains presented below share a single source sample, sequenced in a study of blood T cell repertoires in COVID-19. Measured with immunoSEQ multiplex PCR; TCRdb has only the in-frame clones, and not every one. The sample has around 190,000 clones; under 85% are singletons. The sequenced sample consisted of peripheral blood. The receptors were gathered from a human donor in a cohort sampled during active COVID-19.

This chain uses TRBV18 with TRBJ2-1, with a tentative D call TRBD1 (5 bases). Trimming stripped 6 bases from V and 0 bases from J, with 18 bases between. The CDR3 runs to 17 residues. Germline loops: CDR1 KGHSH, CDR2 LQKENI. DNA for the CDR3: TGTGCCAGCTCGGCAAGACAGTACTTTAGCTCCTACAATGAGCAGTTCTTC. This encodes CASSARQYFSSYNEQFF.

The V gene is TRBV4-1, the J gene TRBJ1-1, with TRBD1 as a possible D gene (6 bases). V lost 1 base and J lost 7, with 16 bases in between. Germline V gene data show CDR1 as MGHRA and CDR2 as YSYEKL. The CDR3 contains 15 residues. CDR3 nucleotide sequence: TGCGCCAGCAGCCAAGTTGGCGGGGGAGGGGGTGAAGCTTTCTTT. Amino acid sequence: CASSQVGGGGGEAFF.

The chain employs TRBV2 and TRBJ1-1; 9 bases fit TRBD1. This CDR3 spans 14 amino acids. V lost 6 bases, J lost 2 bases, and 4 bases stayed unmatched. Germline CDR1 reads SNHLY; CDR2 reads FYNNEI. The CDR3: CASRAGQGNTEAFF. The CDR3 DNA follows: TGTGCCAGCAGGGCGGGACAGGGAAACACTGAAGCTTTCTTT.

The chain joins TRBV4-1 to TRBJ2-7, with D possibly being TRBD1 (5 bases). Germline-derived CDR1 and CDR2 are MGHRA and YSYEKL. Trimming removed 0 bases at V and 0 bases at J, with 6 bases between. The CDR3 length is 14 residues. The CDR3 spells CASSQDDSSYEQYF. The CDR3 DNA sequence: TGCGCCAGCAGCCAAGACGACAGCTCCTACGAGCAGTACTTC.

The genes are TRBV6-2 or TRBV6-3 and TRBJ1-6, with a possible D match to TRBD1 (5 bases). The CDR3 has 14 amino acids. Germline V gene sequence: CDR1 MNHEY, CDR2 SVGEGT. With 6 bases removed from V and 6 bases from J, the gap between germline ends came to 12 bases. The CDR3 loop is CASSADSLNSPLHF. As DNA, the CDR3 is TGTGCCAGCAGCGCCGACAGCCTTAATTCACCCCTCCACTTT.

The CDR3 protein is CSVQTDATNEKLFF. The CDR3, as DNA: TGCAGCGTACAGACCGATGCAACTAATGAAAAACTGTTTTTT. J is TRBJ1-4 and V is TRBV29-1, with D unresolved. The germline CDR1 and CDR2 sequences are SQVTM and ANQGSEA. V dropped 6 bases and J dropped 0 bases, with 11 bases sitting between them. The CDR3 has 14 amino acids.